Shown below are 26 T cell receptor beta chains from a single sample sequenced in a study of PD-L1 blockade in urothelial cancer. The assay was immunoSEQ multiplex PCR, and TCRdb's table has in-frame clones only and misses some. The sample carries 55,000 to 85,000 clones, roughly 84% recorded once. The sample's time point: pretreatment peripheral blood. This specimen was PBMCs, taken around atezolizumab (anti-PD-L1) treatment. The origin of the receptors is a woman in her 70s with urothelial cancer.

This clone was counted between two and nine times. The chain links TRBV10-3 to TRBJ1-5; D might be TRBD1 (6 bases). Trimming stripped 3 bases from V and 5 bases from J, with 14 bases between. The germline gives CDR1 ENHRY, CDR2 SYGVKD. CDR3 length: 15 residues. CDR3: CAISDRGAADQPQHF. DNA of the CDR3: TGTGCCATCAGTGACCGGGGGGCGGCGGATCAGCCCCAGCATTTT.

The CDR3 DNA is TGTGCCAGCAGTTACAGGACAGGGTATGTTGGTGTAGATCAGCCCCAGCATTTT. Amino acids: CASSYRTGYVGVDQPQHF. V gene TRBV28 combines with J gene TRBJ1-5, with TRBD1 identical over 8 bases. This CDR3 is built from 18 residues. Trimming took 4 bases from V and 5 from J; bases not matched to a gene: 16. Germline V lookup: CDR1 MDHEN, CDR2 SYDVKM.

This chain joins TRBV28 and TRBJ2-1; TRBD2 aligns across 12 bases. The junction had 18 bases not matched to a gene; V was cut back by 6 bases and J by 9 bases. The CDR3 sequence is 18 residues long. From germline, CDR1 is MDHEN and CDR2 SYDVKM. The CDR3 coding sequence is TGTGCCAGCAGCACCTGGAGGGCTAGCGGGAGGGGATTTGGTGAGCAGTTCTTC. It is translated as CASSTWRASGRGFGEQFF.

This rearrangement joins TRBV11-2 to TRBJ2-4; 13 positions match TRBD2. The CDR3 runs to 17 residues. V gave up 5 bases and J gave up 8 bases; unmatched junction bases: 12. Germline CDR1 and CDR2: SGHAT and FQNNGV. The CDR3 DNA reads TGTGCCAGCAGCCCGTTGCGGACTAGCGGGGGTGATGACATTCAGTACTTC. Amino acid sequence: CASSPLRTSGGDDIQYF.

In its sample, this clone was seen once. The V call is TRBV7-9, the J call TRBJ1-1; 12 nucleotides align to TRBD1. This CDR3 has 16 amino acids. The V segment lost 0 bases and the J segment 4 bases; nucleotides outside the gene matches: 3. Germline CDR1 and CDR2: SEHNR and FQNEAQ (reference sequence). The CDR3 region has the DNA TGTGCCAGCAGCTTAGCGAGGGGACAGGGGGCCACTGAAGCTTTCTTT. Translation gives CASSLARGQGATEAFF. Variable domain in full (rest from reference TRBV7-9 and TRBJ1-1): DTGVSQNPRHKITKRGQNVTFRCDPISEHNRLYWYRQTLGQGPEFLTYFQNEAQLEKSRLLSDRFSAERPKGSFSTLEIQRTEQGDSAMYLCASSLARGQGATEAFFGQGTRLTVV.

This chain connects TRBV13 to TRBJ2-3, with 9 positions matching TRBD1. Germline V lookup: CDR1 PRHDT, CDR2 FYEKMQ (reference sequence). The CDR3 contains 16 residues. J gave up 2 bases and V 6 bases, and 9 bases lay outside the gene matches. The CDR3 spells CASSRRQGGFTDTQYF. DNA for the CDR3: TGTGCCAGCAGTAGACGACAGGGGGGATTCACAGATACGCAGTATTTT.

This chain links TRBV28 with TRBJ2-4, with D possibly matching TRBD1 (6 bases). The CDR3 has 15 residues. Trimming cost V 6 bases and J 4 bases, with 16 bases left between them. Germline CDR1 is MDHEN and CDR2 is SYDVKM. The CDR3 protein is CASRSQGQEKNIQYF. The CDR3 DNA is TGTGCCAGCAGGAGCCAGGGGCAAGAAAAAAACATTCAGTACTTC. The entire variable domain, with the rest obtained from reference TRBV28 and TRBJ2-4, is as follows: DVKVTQSSRYLVKRTGEKVFLECVQDMDHENMFWYRQDPGLGLRLIYFSYDVKMKEKGDIPEGYSVSREKKERFSLILESASTNQTSMYLCASRSQGQEKNIQYFGAGTRLSVL.

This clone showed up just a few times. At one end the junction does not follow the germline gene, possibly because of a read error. CDR3 sequence: CAMSDNYEQYF. The CDR3 DNA is TGTGCCATGAGTGATAACTACGAGCAGTACTTC. The rearrangement joins TRBV10-3 to TRBJ2-7; unclear D gene. CDR1 is ENHRY and CDR2 is SYGVKD in the germline V gene. The CDR3 covers 11 residues.

CDR3 sequence: CASSDGGRAAYEQYF. The DNA for the CDR3 is TGTGCCAGCTCGGACGGGGGAAGGGCTGCCTACGAGCAGTACTTC. This chain connects TRBV18 to TRBJ2-7, with TRBD2 as a possible D gene (6 bases). The germline V and J ends were trimmed by 6 bases and 2 bases, with 17 bases remaining between them. The CDR3 sequence is 15 residues long. Germline-derived CDR1 and CDR2 are KGHSH and LQKENI.

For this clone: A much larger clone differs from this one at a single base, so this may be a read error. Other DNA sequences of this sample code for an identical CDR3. The CDR3 sequence: CAWSPGLHYGEQYF. As DNA, the CDR3 is TGTGCCTGGAGTCCTGGACTACACTACGGGGAGCAGTACTTC. V is TRBV30 and J is TRBJ2-7; TRBD2 might be the D (6 bases). The CDR3 is made up of 14 amino acids. From germline, CDR1 is GTSNPN and CDR2 SVGIG (reference sequence). V lost 2 bases and J 7 bases, leaving 18 bases between the germline ends.

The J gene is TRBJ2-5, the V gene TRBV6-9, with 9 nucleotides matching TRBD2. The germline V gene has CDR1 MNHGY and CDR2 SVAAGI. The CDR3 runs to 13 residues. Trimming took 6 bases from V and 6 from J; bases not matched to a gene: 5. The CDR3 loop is CASRKAGGKTQYF. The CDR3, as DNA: TGTGCCAGCAGAAAAGCGGGGGGAAAGACCCAGTACTTC.

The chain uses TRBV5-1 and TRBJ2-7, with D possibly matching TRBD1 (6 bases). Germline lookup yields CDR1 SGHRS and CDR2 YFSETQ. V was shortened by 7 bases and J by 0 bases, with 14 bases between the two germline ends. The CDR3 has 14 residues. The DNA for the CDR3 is TGCGCCAGCTCGGTTGGACAGAGCTCCTACGAGCAGTACTTC. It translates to CASSVGQSSYEQYF.

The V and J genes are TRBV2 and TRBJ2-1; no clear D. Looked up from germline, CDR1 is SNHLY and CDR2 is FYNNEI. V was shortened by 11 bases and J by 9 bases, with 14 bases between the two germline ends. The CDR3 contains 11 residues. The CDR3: CAVPVNGEQFF. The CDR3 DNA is TGTGCCGTTCCTGTCAACGGTGAGCAGTTCTTC.

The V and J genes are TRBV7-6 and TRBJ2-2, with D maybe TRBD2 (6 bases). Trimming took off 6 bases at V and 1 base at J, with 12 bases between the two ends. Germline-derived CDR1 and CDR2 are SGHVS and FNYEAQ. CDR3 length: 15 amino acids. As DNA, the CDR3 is TGTGCCAGCAGGCGACGTAGCGGGAACACCGGGGAGCTGTTTTTT. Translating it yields CASRRRSGNTGELFF.

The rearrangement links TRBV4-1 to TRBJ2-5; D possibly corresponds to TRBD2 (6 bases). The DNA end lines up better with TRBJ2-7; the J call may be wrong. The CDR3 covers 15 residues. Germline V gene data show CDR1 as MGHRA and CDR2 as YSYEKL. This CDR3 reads CASSLLSGEWDEQYF. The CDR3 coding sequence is TGCGCCAGCAGCCTATTGTCGGGAGAGTGGGACGAGCAGTACTTC.

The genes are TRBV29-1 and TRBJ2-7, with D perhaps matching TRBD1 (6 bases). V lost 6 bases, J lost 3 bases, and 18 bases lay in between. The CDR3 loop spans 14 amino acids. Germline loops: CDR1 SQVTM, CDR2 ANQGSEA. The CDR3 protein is CSVRTGWGDYEQYF. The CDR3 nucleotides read TGCAGCGTAAGAACAGGGTGGGGTGACTACGAGCAGTACTTC.

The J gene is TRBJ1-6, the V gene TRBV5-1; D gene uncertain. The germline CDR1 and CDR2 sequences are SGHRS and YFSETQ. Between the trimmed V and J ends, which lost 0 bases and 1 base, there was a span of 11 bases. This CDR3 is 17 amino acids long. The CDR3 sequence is CASSLVNSGSYNSPLHF. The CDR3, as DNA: TGCGCCAGCAGCTTGGTTAACAGCGGATCCTATAATTCACCCCTCCACTTT.

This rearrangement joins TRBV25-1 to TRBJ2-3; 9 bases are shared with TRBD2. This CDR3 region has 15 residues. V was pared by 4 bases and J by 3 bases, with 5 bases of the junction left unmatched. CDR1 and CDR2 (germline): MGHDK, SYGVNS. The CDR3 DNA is TGTGCCAGCAGTGTCTTAGCGGGGGTAACAGATACGCAGTATTTT. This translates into CASSVLAGVTDTQYF.

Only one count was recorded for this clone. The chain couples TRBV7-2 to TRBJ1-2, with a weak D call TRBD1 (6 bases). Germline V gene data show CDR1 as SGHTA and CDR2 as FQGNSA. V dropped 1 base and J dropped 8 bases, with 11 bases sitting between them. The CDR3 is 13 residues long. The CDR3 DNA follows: TGTGCCAGCAGCTTAGGCGCTGGGGGCGGCTACACCTTC. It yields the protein CASSLGAGGGYTF.

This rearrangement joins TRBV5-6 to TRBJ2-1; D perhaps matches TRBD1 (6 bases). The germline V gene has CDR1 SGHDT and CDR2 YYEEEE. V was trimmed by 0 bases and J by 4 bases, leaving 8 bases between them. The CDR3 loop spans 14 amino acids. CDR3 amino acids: CASSLGQGYNEQFF. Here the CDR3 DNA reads TGTGCCAGCAGCTTGGGCCAGGGGTACAATGAGCAGTTCTTC.

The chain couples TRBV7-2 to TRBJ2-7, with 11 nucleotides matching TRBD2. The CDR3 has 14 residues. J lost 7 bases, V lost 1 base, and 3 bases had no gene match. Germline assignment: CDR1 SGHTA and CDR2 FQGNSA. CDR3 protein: CASSLVAGGREQYF. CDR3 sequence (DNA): TGTGCCAGCAGCTTAGTAGCGGGGGGGCGAGAGCAGTACTTC.

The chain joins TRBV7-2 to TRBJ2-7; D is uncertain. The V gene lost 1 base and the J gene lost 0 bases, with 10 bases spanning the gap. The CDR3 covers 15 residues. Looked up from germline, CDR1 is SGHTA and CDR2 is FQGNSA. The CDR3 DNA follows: TGTGCCAGCAGCTTAGACCGGGTCAGCTCCTACGAGCAGTACTTC. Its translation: CASSLDRVSSYEQYF. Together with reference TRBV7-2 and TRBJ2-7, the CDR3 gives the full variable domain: GAGVSQSPSNKVTEKGKDVELRCDPISGHTALYWYRQSLGQGLEFLIYFQGNSAPDKSGLPSDRFSAERTGGSVSTLTIQRTQQEDSAVYLCASSLDRVSSYEQYFGPGTRLTVT.

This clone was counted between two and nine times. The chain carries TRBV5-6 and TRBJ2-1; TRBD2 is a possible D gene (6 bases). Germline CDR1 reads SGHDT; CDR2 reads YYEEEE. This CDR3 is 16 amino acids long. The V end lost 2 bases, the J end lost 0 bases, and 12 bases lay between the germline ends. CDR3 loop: CASSLGQEGSYNEQFF. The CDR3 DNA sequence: TGTGCCAGCAGCTTAGGTCAGGAGGGCTCCTACAATGAGCAGTTCTTC.

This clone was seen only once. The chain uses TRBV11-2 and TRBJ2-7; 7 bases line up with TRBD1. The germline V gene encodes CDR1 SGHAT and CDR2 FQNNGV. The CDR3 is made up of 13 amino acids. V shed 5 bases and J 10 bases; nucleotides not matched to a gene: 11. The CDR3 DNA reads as TGTGCCAGCAGCCCTGACCGACAGGGCGGTCAGTACTTC. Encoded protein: CASSPDRQGGQYF.

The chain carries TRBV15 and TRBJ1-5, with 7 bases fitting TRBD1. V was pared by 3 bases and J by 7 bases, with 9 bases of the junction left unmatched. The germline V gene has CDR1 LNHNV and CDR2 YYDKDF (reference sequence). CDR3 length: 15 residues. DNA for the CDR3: TGTGCCACCAGCAGGGAGGGACAGCCGTACCAGCCCCAGCATTTT. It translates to CATSREGQPYQPQHF.

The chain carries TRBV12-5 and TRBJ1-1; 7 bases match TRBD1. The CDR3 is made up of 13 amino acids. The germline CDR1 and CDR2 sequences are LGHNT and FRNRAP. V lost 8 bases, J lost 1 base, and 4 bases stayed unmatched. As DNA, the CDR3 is TGTGCTAGTCGGACAGGCCGGAACACTGAAGCTTTCTTT. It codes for CASRTGRNTEAFF.